This TCR beta chain was identified in a study of blood T cells in healthy people across ages. A sample-barcoded 5' primer and a J-beta primer mix were used in a second PCR of about 7 to 12 cycles. TCRdb analysed the 5' RACE reads with MiXCR anew, one entry per CDR3 protein. The table includes about 2 million distinct CDR3 sequences, around half detected once. J lost 6 bases, V lost 0 bases, and 10 bases had no gene match. Germline loops: CDR1 DFQATT, CDR2 SNEGSKA (reference sequence). This CDR3 region has 16 residues. Sequencing was performed on blood. The receptor was isolated from a woman aged 40 to 50 in good health. The rearrangement uses TRBV20-1 and TRBJ2-3; 9 nucleotides line up with TRBD2. The CDR3 region has the DNA TGCAGTGCTAGAGATCTAGCGGGGCCAGCCGGGGATACGCAGTATTTT. Translation: CSARDLAGPAGDTQYF.